These 25 T cell receptor beta chains were sequenced from one sample in a study of blood T cell repertoires in COVID-19. Data came from immunoSEQ multiplex PCR; TCRdb stores just in-frame clones and leaves some out. The sample records around 240,000 clones, roughly 79% being singletons. Material for sequencing was peripheral blood. These receptors came from a woman at least 80 years old with acute or convalescent COVID-19.

The V gene is TRBV15, the J gene TRBJ1-4, with 7 bases aligning to TRBD1. Germline V gene sequence: CDR1 LNHNV, CDR2 YYDKDF (reference sequence). The CDR3 runs to 16 residues. The ends lost 4 bases at V and 5 bases at J; junction bases unmatched: 10. The CDR3 is CATSTGQLSRNEKLFF. The DNA for the CDR3 is TGTGCCACCAGCACGGGACAGTTAAGTAGGAATGAAAAACTGTTTTTT.

The CDR3 loop is CASSPPGLAGGKETQYF. CDR3 sequence (DNA): TGTGCCAGCTCACCTCCGGGACTAGCGGGGGGAAAAGAGACCCAGTACTTC. V gene TRBV18 combines with J gene TRBJ2-5, with TRBD2 matching 15 bases. V shed 3 bases, J shed 3 bases, and the junction held 5 bases outside the gene matches. The CDR3 consists of 17 residues. The germline V gene encodes CDR1 KGHSH and CDR2 LQKENI.

This clone showed up just once. The genes are TRBV6-5 and TRBJ2-4, with 9 positions matching TRBD1. CDR1 and CDR2 from the germline V gene are MNHEY and SVGAGI. Unmatched junction bases numbered 7, after V lost 6 bases and J lost 4 bases. CDR3 length: 15 residues. The CDR3, as DNA: TGTGCCAGCAGCTCTGGGACAGGGAGTAAAAACATTCAGTACTTC. Translated, it gives CASSSGTGSKNIQYF.

J is TRBJ1-1 and V is TRBV11-2; TRBD1 might be the D (6 bases). The CDR3 totals 13 residues. Trimming took off 6 bases at V and 3 bases at J, with 11 bases between the two ends. CDR1 SGHAT and CDR2 FQNNGV come from the germline V gene. The CDR3 spells CASRQQGDTEAFF. The CDR3 bases are TGTGCCAGCAGGCAACAGGGAGACACTGAAGCTTTCTTT.

About this clone: Within the sample, other DNA sequences also encode this same CDR3. The rearrangement links TRBV29-1 to TRBJ1-1; possibly TRBD1 for D (6 bases). The CDR3 length is 12 residues. Germline CDR1 SQVTM, CDR2 ANQGSEA. V was clipped by 6 bases and J by 1 base, with 9 bases between them. CDR3: CSVGQRNTEAFF. Written as DNA, the CDR3 is TGCAGCGTCGGACAGAGGAACACTGAAGCTTTCTTT.

This sequence joins TRBV13 and TRBJ2-7, with TRBD1 matching 7 bases. Trimming removed 3 bases from V and 5 bases from J; junction bases left unmatched: 7. The CDR3 runs 14 residues. Germline CDR1 reads PRHDT; CDR2 reads FYEKMQ (reference sequence). The CDR3: CASSLRQGRDEQYF. In DNA, the CDR3 is TGTGCCAGCAGCTTGCGACAGGGACGGGACGAGCAGTACTTC.

The chain employs TRBV6-2 or TRBV6-3 and TRBJ2-7; 7 bases map to TRBD2. J lost 1 base, V lost 2 bases, and 8 bases had no gene match. In germline, CDR1 is MNHEY, CDR2 SVGEGT. The CDR3 is made up of 16 amino acids. CDR3: CASSYRGGTASYEQYF. The CDR3 DNA sequence: TGTGCCAGCAGTTACCGGGGAGGGACGGCTTCCTACGAGCAGTACTTC.

The V call is TRBV14, the J call TRBJ2-1; D might be TRBD1 (6 bases). Trimming stripped 0 bases from V and 7 bases from J, with 13 bases between. There are 15 residues in the CDR3. Germline V gene lookup returns CDR1 SGHDN and CDR2 FVKESK. The CDR3 protein is CASSQDRGSWNEQFF. The CDR3 DNA is TGTGCCAGCAGCCAAGACAGGGGCAGTTGGAATGAGCAGTTCTTC.

This clone was seen a single time. Written as DNA, the CDR3 is TGTGCCAGCAGCTCGGACAGGGATCAGCCCCAGCATTTT. As protein: CASSSDRDQPQHF. This chain links TRBV6-5 with TRBJ1-5, with 8 nucleotides matching TRBD1. The germline V gene has CDR1 MNHEY and CDR2 SVGAGI. The CDR3 is 13 residues long. Trimming at V came to 6 bases and at J to 5 bases, leaving 3 bases not matched to a gene.

The rearrangement links TRBV7-2 to TRBJ2-6, with 8 positions matching TRBD2. The V and J ends lost 0 bases and 0 bases, in that order; junction bases with no gene match: 7. The germline V gene has CDR1 SGHTA and CDR2 FQGNSA. The CDR3 length is 19 residues. The CDR3 DNA reads as TGTGCCAGCAGCTTAGCCTTCCTAGCGGGTAGCTCTGGGGCCAACGTCCTGACTTTC. Translation gives CASSLAFLAGSSGANVLTF. The full variable domain, completed using reference TRBV7-2 and TRBJ2-6, is GAGVSQSPSNKVTEKGKDVELRCDPISGHTALYWYRQSLGQGLEFLIYFQGNSAPDKSGLPSDRFSAERTGGSVSTLTIQRTQQEDSAVYLCASSLAFLAGSSGANVLTFGAGSRLTVL.

This clone was seen once. The rearrangement links TRBV15 to TRBJ1-3, with unresolved D. V lost 0 bases to trimming and J lost 4 bases, with 4 bases between them. The CDR3 is 13 residues long. Germline V gives CDR1 LNHNV, CDR2 YYDKDF (reference sequence). CDR3 region: CATSREQGNTIYF. The CDR3 DNA is TGTGCCACCAGCAGAGAACAGGGAAACACCATATATTTT.

This sequence joins TRBV7-3 and TRBJ2-3; no firm D call. The CDR3 extends over 13 amino acids. Deletions cut 5 bases from V and 3 bases from J, with 9 bases between. The germline V gene has CDR1 SGHTA and CDR2 FQGTGA. CDR3 nucleotides: TGTGCCAGCAGCGAGCAACGGACAGATACGCAGTATTTT. Amino acid sequence: CASSEQRTDTQYF.

The CDR3 nucleotides are TGTGCCAGCAGCTACGGGATTCAACGACAGCCCCAGCATTTT. It translates to CASSYGIQRQPQHF. V is TRBV28 and J is TRBJ1-5; D unclear. The CDR3 totals 14 residues. V lost 6 bases and J 7 bases, leaving 16 bases between the germline ends. The germline V gene encodes CDR1 MDHEN and CDR2 SYDVKM. The full variable domain, with the rest looked up from reference TRBV28 and TRBJ1-5, is DVKVTQSSRYLVKRTGEKVFLECVQDMDHENMFWYRQDPGLGLRLIYFSYDVKMKEKGDIPEGYSVSREKKERFSLILESASTNQTSMYLCASSYGIQRQPQHFGDGTRLSIL.

This chain's CDR3 is CASSHPDRRLARYNEQFF. CDR3 nucleotides: TGTGCCAGCAGCCACCCTGACAGGCGACTAGCGCGATACAATGAGCAGTTCTTC. J is TRBJ2-1 and V is TRBV7-9; 8 bases agree with TRBD2. Germline CDR1 reads SEHNR; CDR2 reads FQNEAQ (reference sequence). This CDR3 is built from 18 residues. V gave up 5 bases and J gave up 4 bases; unmatched junction bases: 16.

In regard to this clone: The sample contains more than one DNA sequence encoding this CDR3. J is TRBJ2-7 and V is TRBV3-1 (or the pseudogene TRBV3-2); D uncertain. CDR3 length equals 12 residues. V lost 1 base to trimming and J lost 3 bases, with 4 bases between them. Germline values: CDR1 LGHDT, CDR2 YNNKEL (reference sequence). CDR3 coding DNA: TGTGCCAGCAGCCAAGCCGGCTACGAGCAGTACTTC. Its protein is CASSQAGYEQYF.

A word on this clone: Other nucleotide sequences in the sample specify the same CDR3. This chain uses TRBV6-5 with TRBJ1-3; the D gene is possibly TRBD1 (6 bases). V dropped 6 bases and J dropped 4 bases, with 19 bases sitting between them. The germline V gene encodes CDR1 MNHEY and CDR2 SVGAGI. The CDR3 is made up of 16 amino acids. As DNA, the CDR3 is TGTGCCAGCAGCTACGGGCGGCAGGGGATCGGAAACACCATATATTTT. Its translation is CASSYGRQGIGNTIYF.

In this sample, this clone turned up a few times. This chain connects TRBV10-2 to TRBJ2-5, with D perhaps TRBD2 (5 bases). Germline V lookup: CDR1 WSHSY, CDR2 SAAADI. V lost 10 bases to trimming and J lost 5 bases, with 17 bases between them. The CDR3 runs to 13 residues. This CDR3 is CATAAPGSETQYF. The DNA for the CDR3 is TGCGCCACAGCCGCCCCGGGGTCGGAGACCCAGTACTTC.

The chain links TRBV5-1 to TRBJ2-7; 9 bases agree with TRBD1. Per germline, CDR1 SGHRS and CDR2 YFSETQ. V shed 5 bases and J 0 bases; nucleotides not matched to a gene: 6. The CDR3 consists of 15 residues. The CDR3 nucleotides are TGCGCCAGCAGACCGGGACAGGGTAGCTCCTACGAGCAGTACTTC. Residues: CASRPGQGSSYEQYF.

The chain employs TRBV11-3 and TRBJ2-3; TRBD2 aligns across 9 bases. Germline values: CDR1 SGHNT, CDR2 YENEEA. The CDR3 totals 16 residues. With 1 base clipped from V and 3 bases from J, the junction kept 5 bases outside the gene matches. Written as DNA, the CDR3 is TGTGCCAGCAGCTTAGGTTTAGCGGGAGCTACAGATACGCAGTATTTT. It encodes CASSLGLAGATDTQYF.

The chain carries TRBV19 and TRBJ1-2; 8 bases fit TRBD1. The CDR3 loop spans 15 amino acids. The germline V gene encodes CDR1 LNHDA and CDR2 SQIVND (reference sequence). CDR3 region: CATKSQGALNYGYTF. In DNA, the CDR3 is TGTGCTACAAAATCGCAGGGGGCTTTGAACTATGGCTACACCTTC.

The J gene is TRBJ1-1, the V gene TRBV9; D unclear. CDR1 SGDLS and CDR2 YYNGEE come from the germline V gene. V dropped 2 bases and J dropped 1 base, with 9 bases sitting between them. This CDR3 spans 14 amino acids. DNA of the CDR3: TGTGCCAGCAGCGTCCTGGCGGAGAACACTGAAGCTTTCTTT. Translating gives CASSVLAENTEAFF.

The V and J genes are TRBV5-4 and TRBJ2-2; D gene unclear. V shed 0 bases and J shed 7 bases, with 10 bases lying between them. The CDR3 consists of 14 residues. Germline lookup yields CDR1 SGHNT and CDR2 YYREEE (reference sequence). CDR3 coding DNA: TGTGCCAGCAGCTTGGGAGCTGAGCTCGGGGAGCTGTTTTTT. Translated: CASSLGAELGELFF.

V gene TRBV5-1 combines with J gene TRBJ2-1, with TRBD1 as a possible D gene (6 bases). The CDR3 has 15 amino acids. Germline CDR1 SGHRS, CDR2 YFSETQ. V dropped 1 base and J dropped 1 base, with 9 bases sitting between them. In DNA, the CDR3 is TGCGCCAGCAGCTTGTCTCAGGGGTCCTACAATGAGCAGTTCTTC. Protein product: CASSLSQGSYNEQFF.

The chain recombines TRBV3-1 (or the pseudogene TRBV3-2) with TRBJ2-4; TRBD2 agrees at 16 bases. After removal of 5 bases from V and 6 bases from J, the junction contained 16 bases not matched to a gene. Per germline, CDR1 LGHDT and CDR2 YNNKEL (reference sequence). CDR3 length equals 20 residues. DNA for the CDR3: TGTGCCAGCAGCGATACCTCCGGGACTAGCGGGAGGGGGGCATTAAACATTCAGTACTTC. It translates to CASSDTSGTSGRGALNIQYF.

This chain's CDR3 is CASSWGVGSNYGYTF. Here the CDR3 DNA reads TGTGCCAGCAGCTGGGGGGTAGGTTCTAACTATGGCTACACCTTC. The rearrangement links TRBV5-4 to TRBJ1-2, with D tentatively TRBD1 (5 bases). This CDR3 spans 15 amino acids. The germline V gene has CDR1 SGHNT and CDR2 YYREEE (reference sequence). The germline V and J ends were trimmed by 3 bases and 0 bases, with 12 bases remaining between them. Complete variable domain (other parts from reference TRBV5-4 and TRBJ1-2): ETGVTQSPTHLIKTRGQQVTLRCSSQSGHNTVSWYQQALGQGPQFIFQYYREEENGRGNFPPRFSGLQFPNYSSELNVNALELDDSALYLCASSWGVGSNYGYTFGSGTRLTVV.